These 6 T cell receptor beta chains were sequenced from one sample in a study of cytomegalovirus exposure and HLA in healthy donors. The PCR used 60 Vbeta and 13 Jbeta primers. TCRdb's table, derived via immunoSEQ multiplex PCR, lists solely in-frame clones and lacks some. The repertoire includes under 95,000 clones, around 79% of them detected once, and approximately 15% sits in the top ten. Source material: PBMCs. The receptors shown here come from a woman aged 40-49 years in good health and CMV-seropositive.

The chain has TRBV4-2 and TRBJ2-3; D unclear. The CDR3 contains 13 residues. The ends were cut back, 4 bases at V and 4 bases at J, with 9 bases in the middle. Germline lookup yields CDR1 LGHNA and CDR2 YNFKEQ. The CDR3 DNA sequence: TGTGCCAGCAGCCCCGAACGGGCAGATACGCAGTATTTT. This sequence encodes CASSPERADTQYF.

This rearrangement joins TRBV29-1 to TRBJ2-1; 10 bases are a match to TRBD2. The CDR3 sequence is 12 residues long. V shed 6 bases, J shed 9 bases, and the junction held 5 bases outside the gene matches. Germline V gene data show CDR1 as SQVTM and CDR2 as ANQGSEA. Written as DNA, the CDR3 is TGCAGCGTAGCGGGGGGGCTTAGTGAGCAGTTCTTC. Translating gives CSVAGGLSEQFF.

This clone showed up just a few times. CDR3 coding DNA: TGCAGCGTTCAACAGGGGCCCTACGAGCAGTACTTC. It yields the protein CSVQQGPYEQYF. The chain joins TRBV29-1 to TRBJ2-7; 7 bases align to TRBD1. This CDR3 is built from 12 residues. The V gene's germline CDR1 is SQVTM and CDR2 ANQGSEA. V was pared by 5 bases and J by 2 bases, with 3 bases of the junction left unmatched.

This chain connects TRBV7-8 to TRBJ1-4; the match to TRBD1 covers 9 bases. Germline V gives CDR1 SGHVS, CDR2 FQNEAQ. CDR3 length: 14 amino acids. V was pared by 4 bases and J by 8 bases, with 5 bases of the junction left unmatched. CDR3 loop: CASSSGQGGEKLFF. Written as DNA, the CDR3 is TGTGCCAGCAGCTCGGGACAGGGTGGAGAAAAACTGTTTTTT.

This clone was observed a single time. CDR3 nucleotide sequence: TGTGCCAGTAGTACCTGGACTAGCGGCCATGAGCAGTTCTTC. Amino acid sequence: CASSTWTSGHEQFF. The chain employs TRBV19 and TRBJ2-1, with TRBD2 matching 10 bases. From germline, CDR1 is LNHDA and CDR2 SQIVND (reference sequence). This CDR3 spans 14 amino acids. V dropped 4 bases and J dropped 8; count of bases not matched to a gene: 5.

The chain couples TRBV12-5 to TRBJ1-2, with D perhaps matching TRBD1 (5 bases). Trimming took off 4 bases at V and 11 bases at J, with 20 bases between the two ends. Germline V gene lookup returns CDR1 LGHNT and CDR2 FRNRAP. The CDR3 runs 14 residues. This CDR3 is CASGSGGAGSEYTF. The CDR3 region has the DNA TGTGCTAGTGGTTCCGGTGGGGCGGGGAGCGAATACACCTTC.